A single sample is the source of the 11 T cell receptor beta chains below, sequenced in a study of Ad26.COV2.S vaccination and SARS-CoV-2 variants listed by TCRdb under 2021. Taken with the paper, the label for time point translates to: individuals recovered from natural SARS-CoV-2 infection. The library came from the immunoSEQ multiplex PCR assay. Entries here come from immuneACCESS through TCRdb and include only in-frame sequences with V and J called. Some clones fail to appear in such tables; in the studies checked, an unresolved V gene covers under half of the shortfall, and the cause of the remainder is unknown. Across this sample there are some 350,000 clones, with 92% seen only once. The ten largest clonotypes hold 3.9% of the sample. The sequenced sample was peripheral blood, obtained after recovery from COVID-19. These receptors were collected from a human donor who had recovered from COVID-19.

This sequence joins TRBV18 and TRBJ1-6, with D maybe TRBD1 (6 bases). The ends were cut back, 3 bases at V and 8 bases at J, with 11 bases in the middle. This CDR3 is 14 amino acids long. Germline V gives CDR1 KGHSH, CDR2 LQKENI. CDR3 loop: CASSPIAGDSPLHF. The CDR3 nucleotides are TGTGCCAGCTCACCTATCGCAGGGGATTCACCCCTCCACTTT. The variable domain in full, with the rest retrieved from reference TRBV18 and TRBJ1-6, is NAGVMQNPRHLVRRRGQEARLRCSPMKGHSHVYWYRQLPEEGLKFMVYLQKENIIDESGMPKERFSAEFPKEGPSILRIQQVVRGDSAAYFCASSPIAGDSPLHFGNGTRLTVT.

The CDR3 DNA reads as TGTGCCAGCAGCACCCTTCAAAGGGTGTATGGCTACACCTTC. It translates to CASSTLQRVYGYTF. The chain couples TRBV11-2 to TRBJ1-2; D is uncertain. The germline V gene has CDR1 SGHAT and CDR2 FQNNGV. The V and J ends lost 5 bases and 5 bases respectively, with 15 bases between them. The CDR3 spans 14 residues.

The rearrangement links TRBV13 to TRBJ2-2; 10 bases match TRBD2. V trimming: 2 bases; J trimming: 5 bases; junction bases outside the gene matches: 5. CDR1 is PRHDT, CDR2 FYEKMQ, per germline (reference sequence). This CDR3 region has 16 residues. Here the CDR3 reads CASSLRLAGGTGELFF. The DNA of the CDR3 is TGTGCCAGCAGCTTAAGACTAGCGGGCGGGACCGGGGAGCTGTTTTTT. The full variable domain, its missing parts supplied by reference TRBV13 and TRBJ2-2, is AAGVIQSPRHLIKEKRETATLKCYPIPRHDTVYWYQQGPGQDPQFLISFYEKMQSDKGSIPDRFSAQQFSDYHSELNMSSLELGDSALYFCASSLRLAGGTGELFFGEGSRLTVL.

The chain links TRBV5-1 to TRBJ1-1; 7 bases agree with TRBD1. Per germline, CDR1 SGHRS and CDR2 YFSETQ. This CDR3 is built from 15 residues. J gave up 0 bases and V 6 bases, and 8 bases lay outside the gene matches. CDR3 protein: CASTPTGTVNTEAFF. For the CDR3, the DNA is TGCGCCAGCACCCCGACCGGGACAGTGAACACTGAAGCTTTCTTT.

V is TRBV18 and J is TRBJ2-3, with D unclear. CDR3 length equals 12 residues. V lost 6 bases to trimming and J lost 5 bases, with 9 bases between them. From germline, CDR1 is KGHSH and CDR2 LQKENI. This CDR3 reads CASSPSQDTQYF. The CDR3 DNA is TGTGCCAGCTCCCCCAGTCAAGATACGCAGTATTTT.

The V call is TRBV9, the J call TRBJ2-5; 13 positions agree with TRBD2. The J segment lost 2 bases and the V segment lost 4 bases, leaving 8 bases of the junction unmatched. This CDR3 region has 17 residues. CDR1 SGDLS and CDR2 YYNGEE come from the germline V gene. CDR3 sequence: CASSTSPGLAGQETQYF. As DNA, the CDR3 is TGTGCCAGCAGCACCTCACCGGGACTAGCGGGACAAGAGACCCAGTACTTC.

The chain recombines TRBV27 with TRBJ1-1; 7 nucleotides align to TRBD1. CDR3 size: 16 residues. Germline CDR1 is MNHEY and CDR2 is SMNVEV (reference sequence). V lost 5 bases, J lost 4 bases, and 13 bases stayed unmatched. In nucleotides, the CDR3 is TGTGCCAGCAGTAAGCCCCGACAGGGCCCGGGCACTGAAGCTTTCTTT. Its protein product is CASSKPRQGPGTEAFF.

V usage is TRBV19 and J usage is TRBJ2-1, with a tentative D call TRBD2 (7 bases). V was clipped by 11 bases and J by 12 bases, with 32 bases between them. Looked up from germline, CDR1 is LNHDA and CDR2 is SQIVND (reference sequence). The CDR3 contains 16 residues. CDR3 sequence (DNA): TGTGCCCGTCGTATAGCCGGGGGAGGGGGGAGAAAAGGGCAGTTCTTC. Translating gives CARRIAGGGGRKGQFF. The variable domain in full, completed from reference TRBV19 and TRBJ2-1, reads DGGITQSPKYLFRKEGQNVTLSCEQNLNHDAMYWYRQDPGQGLRLIYYSQIVNDFQKGDIAEGYSVSREKKESFPLTVTSAQKNPTAFYLCARRIAGGGGRKGQFFGPGTRLTVL.

This chain joins TRBV5-1 and TRBJ2-1; tentatively, D is TRBD2 (5 bases). Germline V CDR1 and CDR2: SGHRS, YFSETQ. Trimming removed 0 bases at V and 2 bases at J, with 6 bases between. This CDR3 has 14 amino acids. The CDR3 DNA reads TGCGCCAGCAGCTTGGTTAGCGCCTACAATGAGCAGTTCTTC. Translation gives CASSLVSAYNEQFF.

The V and J genes are TRBV9 and TRBJ1-2; D is unclear. Germline V gives CDR1 SGDLS, CDR2 YYNGEE. Deletions cut 4 bases from V and 5 bases from J, with 6 bases between. This CDR3 spans 11 amino acids. CDR3 DNA sequence: TGTGCCAGCAGCTCTCCGTATGGCTACACCTTC. Encoded protein: CASSSPYGYTF.

The V call is TRBV5-4, the J call TRBJ2-7, with no clear D. Germline CDR1 is SGHNT and CDR2 is YYREEE (reference sequence). This CDR3 region has 12 residues. The V end lost 4 bases, the J end lost 0 bases, and 5 bases lay between the germline ends. The CDR3 DNA is TGTGCCAGCAGCCACAGCTCCTACGAGCAGTACTTC. Protein: CASSHSSYEQYF.